These 27 T cell receptor beta chains share one sample of origin, sequenced in a study of T cells after yellow fever vaccination. From the 5' RACE reads, TCRdb called clonotypes with MiXCR, one entry per CDR3 protein. Of hundreds of thousands of distinct CDR3 sequences in the sample, 8% to 10% were seen once. The sequencing used PBMCs, collected on the day of the first yellow fever vaccination. The receptors were sampled from a man younger than 35 who received the YFV17D yellow fever vaccine.

The table lists this clonotype with many counts. The gene calls are TRBV11-3 and TRBJ2-5; a possible D gene is TRBD2 (6 bases). With 5 bases removed from V and 2 bases from J, the gap between germline ends came to 12 bases. The CDR3 is 14 amino acids. The germline V gene encodes CDR1 SGHNT and CDR2 YENEEA. The CDR3 sequence is CASSPGGNQETQYF. Written as DNA, the CDR3 is TGTGCCAGCAGCCCCGGGGGAAATCAAGAGACCCAGTACTTC.

The table lists this clonotype with many counts. This sequence joins TRBV7-3 and TRBJ2-1; D may be TRBD2 (6 bases). CDR1 SGHTA and CDR2 FQGTGA come from the germline V gene. The CDR3 contains 16 residues. With 5 bases removed from V and 3 bases from J, the gap between germline ends came to 17 bases. This CDR3 reads CASSPNPGLHYNEQFF. As DNA, the CDR3 is TGTGCCAGCAGCCCTAATCCCGGACTACACTACAATGAGCAGTTCTTC.

In its sample, this clonotype was seen a few times. J is TRBJ2-1 and V is TRBV5-6; 10 bases agree with TRBD2. J was trimmed by 6 bases and V by 1 base; bases with no gene match: 4. Germline CDR1 is SGHDT and CDR2 is YYEEEE. The CDR3 is made up of 15 amino acids. CDR3 amino acids: CASSLNLAGGNEQFF. The DNA of the CDR3 is TGTGCCAGCAGCTTGAATTTAGCGGGGGGCAATGAGCAGTTCTTC.

The table lists this clonotype with a few counts. The CDR3 is CATFRGTLNTEAFF. The CDR3 DNA follows: TGTGCCACCTTTCGGGGGACACTGAACACTGAAGCTTTCTTT. This chain links TRBV6-1 with TRBJ1-1; maybe TRBD1 (6 bases). Germline CDR1 is MNHNS and CDR2 is SASEGT. The CDR3 extends over 14 amino acids. With 10 bases removed from V and 0 bases from J, the gap between germline ends came to 15 bases.

This clonotype turned up a few times. The gene calls are TRBV14 and TRBJ2-7; D is perhaps TRBD2 (6 bases). CDR3 length: 13 residues. In germline, CDR1 is SGHDN, CDR2 FVKESK. V gave up 1 base and J gave up 2 bases, with 6 bases separating them. In DNA, the CDR3 is TGTGCCAGCAGCCAAGGGGGGGCCTACGAGCAGTACGTC. The encoded protein is CASSQGGAYEQYV.

This clonotype was observed a handful of times. The genes are TRBV27 and TRBJ1-1; D ambiguous. The CDR3 runs to 13 residues. Germline V lookup: CDR1 MNHEY, CDR2 SMNVEV (reference sequence). Trimming stripped 6 bases from V and 11 bases from J, with 19 bases between. The CDR3 DNA follows: TGTGCCAGCAGGCCCCTCGGGCCAGTAGGGGCTTTCTTT. This translates into CASRPLGPVGAFF.

This clonotype was found a few times. The chain combines TRBV4-1 with TRBJ1-3; unclear D gene. V was cut by 1 base and J by 4 bases, with 14 bases left in between. The V gene's germline CDR1 is MGHRA and CDR2 YSYEKL. This CDR3 spans 16 amino acids. CDR3 amino acids: CASSQGPVSSGNTIYF. CDR3 sequence (DNA): TGCGCCAGCAGCCAAGGACCGGTCAGCTCCGGAAACACCATATATTTT.

The V and J genes are TRBV14 and TRBJ2-7; tentative D call: TRBD2 (5 bases). The length of the CDR3 is 12 residues. Germline V gives CDR1 SGHDN, CDR2 FVKESK. CDR3 residues: CASSQGVYELYV. The CDR3 DNA reads TGTGCCAGCAGCCAGGGAGTTTACGAGCTGTACGTC.

This chain connects TRBV15 to TRBJ2-7; unclear D gene. Germline V lookup: CDR1 LNHNV, CDR2 YYDKDF (reference sequence). The ends were cut back, 1 base at V and 2 bases at J, with 12 bases in the middle. The length of the CDR3 is 15 residues. The CDR3 coding sequence is TGTGCCACCAGCAGAGGCTGGACGGAGACCTACGAGCAGTACTTC. It specifies CATSRGWTETYEQYF.

V and J are TRBV7-8 and TRBJ1-2; maybe TRBD1 (6 bases). CDR1 and CDR2 (germline): SGHVS, FQNEAQ. Trimming pared 2 bases from V and 8 bases from J, leaving 12 bases between. CDR3 length equals 13 residues. In DNA form, the CDR3 reads TGTGCCAGCAGCTTACGGGGGCGTAAGGGCTACACCTTC. Translating gives CASSLRGRKGYTF.

V and J are TRBV24-1 and TRBJ2-2, with 7 bases aligning to TRBD1. In germline, CDR1 is KGHDR, CDR2 SFDVKD. Losses at the gene ends were 5 bases for V and 1 base for J; bases not matched to a gene: 6. There are 16 residues in the CDR3. The CDR3: CATSGATGQNTGELFF. CDR3 bases: TGTGCCACCAGTGGGGCGACAGGGCAGAACACCGGGGAGCTGTTTTTT.

The chain couples TRBV7-2 to TRBJ2-5; 10 nucleotides align to TRBD2. V lost 2 bases, J lost 2 bases, and 5 bases stayed unmatched. This CDR3 is built from 16 residues. The germline V gene encodes CDR1 SGHTA and CDR2 FQGNSA. Written as DNA, the CDR3 is TGTGCCAGCAGCTTAAATAGCGGGGGGATACAAGAGACCCAGTACTTC. Translating it yields CASSLNSGGIQETQYF.

The J gene is TRBJ2-1, the V gene TRBV5-4; maybe TRBD1 (5 bases). This CDR3 region has 12 residues. The V end lost 0 bases, the J end lost 13 bases, and 11 bases lay between the germline ends. The V gene's germline CDR1 is SGHNT and CDR2 YYREEE (reference sequence). The CDR3 nucleotides read TGTGCCAGCAGCTTGGCCCCCAGGGCTCAGTTCTTC. Encoded protein: CASSLAPRAQFF.

This clonotype was found a few times. The genes are TRBV5-1 and TRBJ2-7; no firm D call. The CDR3 sequence is 13 residues long. Germline assignment: CDR1 SGHRS and CDR2 YFSETQ. Trimming removed 2 bases from V and 3 bases from J, with 9 bases in between. The CDR3 coding sequence is TGCGCCAGCAGCTTTGGCAGTGACTACGAGCAGTACTTC. It translates to CASSFGSDYEQYF.

This clonotype was seen only a few times. The chain has TRBV6-2 or TRBV6-3 and TRBJ2-7, with D perhaps TRBD1 (6 bases). The CDR3 totals 15 residues. V shed 0 bases and J shed 3 bases, with 12 bases lying between them. Germline CDR1 is MNHEY and CDR2 is SVGEGT. The CDR3 loop is CASSYSARGVYEQYF. The CDR3 nucleotides are TGTGCCAGCAGTTACTCGGCCAGGGGAGTCTACGAGCAGTACTTC.

The sample holds a few counts of this clonotype. The genes are TRBV6-1 and TRBJ2-5; 7 bases are a match to TRBD2. This CDR3 comprises 14 residues. V shed 6 bases, J shed 1 base, and the junction held 5 bases outside the gene matches. CDR1 and CDR2 from the germline V gene are MNHNS and SASEGT. The CDR3 sequence: CASRGAGSQETQYF. Written as DNA, the CDR3 is TGTGCCAGCAGAGGAGCGGGGAGCCAAGAGACCCAGTACTTC.

This clonotype was found many times. The chain has TRBV4-3 and TRBJ2-3, with D possibly being TRBD1 or TRBD2 (6 bases each). Trimming took off 4 bases at V and 2 bases at J, with 13 bases between the two ends. Germline lookup yields CDR1 LGHNA and CDR2 YSLEER. CDR3 length: 15 amino acids. In DNA, the CDR3 is TGCGCCAGCAGCCCACAAGGGGGGCCCACAGATACGCAGTATTTT. Residues: CASSPQGGPTDTQYF.

The chain carries TRBV20-1 and TRBJ1-5; D is perhaps TRBD1 (6 bases). The V gene lost 6 bases and the J gene lost 4 bases, with 16 bases spanning the gap. Per the germline V gene, CDR1 is DFQATT and CDR2 is SNEGSKA (reference sequence). The CDR3 has 14 amino acids. The CDR3 DNA follows: TGCAGTGCGGAACCAGGGGCCGGGAATCAGCCCCAGCATTTT. Protein: CSAEPGAGNQPQHF.

This clonotype has only a few counts. J is TRBJ1-2 and V is TRBV20-1, with D unresolved. This CDR3 comprises 12 residues. Trimming left V 3 bases short and J 2 bases short, with 7 bases between. Germline V gene lookup returns CDR1 DFQATT and CDR2 SNEGSKA (reference sequence). CDR3 DNA: TGCAGTGCTAGCGCAGGAAACTATGGCTACACCTTC. Translated, it gives CSASAGNYGYTF.

The chain is built from TRBV29-1 and TRBJ2-1; 7 nucleotides agree with TRBD2. J was trimmed by 0 bases and V by 8 bases; bases with no gene match: 10. Germline V gives CDR1 SQVTM, CDR2 ANQGSEA. This CDR3 is 15 amino acids long. The CDR3 DNA is TGCAGCTCCCGAATGGGGGGGATCTCCTACAATGAGCAGTTCTTC. It specifies CSSRMGGISYNEQFF.

This chain connects TRBV24-1 to TRBJ2-5, with 9 bases lining up with TRBD2. Losses at the gene ends were 6 bases for V and 3 bases for J; bases not matched to a gene: 1. CDR3 length equals 13 residues. The germline CDR1 and CDR2 sequences are KGHDR and SFDVKD. The CDR3 DNA reads TGTGCCACCAGTTTAGCGGGGGAAGAGACCCAGTACTTC. Amino acids: CATSLAGEETQYF.

This clonotype showed up many times. The chain is built from TRBV6-5 and TRBJ1-3; weak D call: TRBD1 (5 bases). V was cut by 6 bases and J by 3 bases, with 15 bases left in between. The CDR3 loop spans 15 amino acids. The germline V gene encodes CDR1 MNHEY and CDR2 SVGAGI. Here the CDR3 reads CASSDSDSFGNTIYF. In DNA form, the CDR3 reads TGTGCCAGCAGCGACTCTGACAGTTTTGGAAACACCATATATTTT.

The rearrangement uses TRBV6-5 and TRBJ1-1; D uncertain. This CDR3 spans 14 amino acids. Trimming took 2 bases from V and 1 from J, leaving 8 bases between them. Germline lookup yields CDR1 MNHEY and CDR2 SVGAGI. The DNA for the CDR3 is TGTGCCAGCAGTTACCTGGACCCGAACACTGAAGCTTTCTTT. Its translation is CASSYLDPNTEAFF.

The J gene is TRBJ2-7, the V gene TRBV28; D not certain. CDR3 length: 14 amino acids. V was shortened by 5 bases and J by 0 bases, with 11 bases between the two germline ends. CDR1 MDHEN and CDR2 SYDVKM come from the germline V gene. The CDR3 bases are TGTGCCAGCAGTCCCCCATACCTCTCCTACGAGCAGTACTTC. This gives the protein CASSPPYLSYEQYF.

This clonotype has a handful of counts. The V call is TRBV6-1, the J call TRBJ2-6; D not resolved. Trimming took off 6 bases at V and 0 bases at J, with 9 bases between the two ends. Germline-derived CDR1 and CDR2 are MNHNS and SASEGT. The CDR3 extends over 15 amino acids. This CDR3 is CASSRIDSGANVLTF. CDR3 DNA: TGTGCCAGCAGCCGGATCGACTCTGGGGCCAACGTCCTGACTTTC.

The V call is TRBV6-2 or TRBV6-3, the J call TRBJ2-5, with D hard to call. The CDR3 loop spans 14 amino acids. V shed 2 bases and J shed 5 bases, with 12 bases lying between them. CDR1 MNHEY and CDR2 SVGEGT come from the germline V gene. The CDR3 reads CASSYSLPFETQYF. DNA for the CDR3: TGTGCCAGCAGTTACAGCCTGCCTTTCGAGACCCAGTACTTC.

This chain uses TRBV5-1 with TRBJ1-2; 8 bases agree with TRBD1. CDR3 length: 15 residues. CDR1 and CDR2 from the germline V gene are SGHRS and YFSETQ. Unmatched junction bases numbered 5, after V lost 2 bases and J lost 2 bases. The CDR3 sequence: CASSLFDRGNYGYTF. The CDR3 region has the DNA TGCGCCAGCAGCTTATTCGACAGGGGCAACTATGGCTACACCTTC.